The clone carrying this TCR beta chain was seen more than once but under ten times. Participants came from about 24 US areas, aged about 18 to 89 years. Participants' reported clinical history set cohort assignment. The sample belongs to a study of blood T cell repertoires in COVID-19. Across the study: COVID-19 samples, acute and convalescent, were from the United States, Italy and Spain. PBMCs, B-cell-depleted T cells, or T cells were the source of the cDNA or gDNA that made up the material.

Looked up from germline, CDR1 is MNHNY and CDR2 is SVGAGI (reference sequence). This CDR3 comprises 13 residues. V was pared by 11 bases and J by 6 bases, with 14 bases between. Assay used: immunoSEQ multiplex PCR; TCRdb lists only in-frame clones, some missing. Among roughly 160,000 clones listed, about 80% were seen once. This sequence originates from a man in his forties or fifties who had recovered from COVID-19. The chain joins TRBV6-6 to TRBJ1-6; D is perhaps TRBD1 (5 bases). Sequenced sample: PBMCs or T cells enriched from blood (not recorded which). The CDR3 DNA reads as TGTGCCCACGCCCCAGGGCTTAATTCACCCCTCCACTTT. This codes for CAHAPGLNSPLHF.